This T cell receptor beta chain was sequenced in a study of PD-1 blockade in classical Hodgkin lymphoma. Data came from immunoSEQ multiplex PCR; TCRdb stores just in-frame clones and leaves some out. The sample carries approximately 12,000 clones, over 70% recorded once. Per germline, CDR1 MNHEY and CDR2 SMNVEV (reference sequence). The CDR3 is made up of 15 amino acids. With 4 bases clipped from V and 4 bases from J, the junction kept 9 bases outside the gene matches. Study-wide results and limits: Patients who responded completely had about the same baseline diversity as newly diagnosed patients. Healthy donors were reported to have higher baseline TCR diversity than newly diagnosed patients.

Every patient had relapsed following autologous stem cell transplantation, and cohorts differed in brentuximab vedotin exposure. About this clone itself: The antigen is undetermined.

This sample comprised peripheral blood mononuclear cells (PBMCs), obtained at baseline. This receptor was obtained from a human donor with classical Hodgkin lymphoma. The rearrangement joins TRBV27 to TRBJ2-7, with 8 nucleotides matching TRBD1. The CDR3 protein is CASSSGTGRKYEQYF. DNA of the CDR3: TGTGCCAGCAGTTCGGGGACAGGTCGTAAATACGAGCAGTACTTC.